This TCR beta chain emerged from a study of T cells in Graves' hyperthyroidism and ophthalmopathy. This clonotype appeared many times. What it recognizes is unknown. CDR1 and CDR2 from the germline V gene are SEHNR and FQNEAQ (reference sequence). V was clipped by 4 bases and J by 3 bases; unmatched bases: 10. The CDR3 runs 16 residues. Broader study findings: In blood, most of the thyroid clonotypes expanded above 0.001 were also present. Through a model of 13 V-J features, ophthalmopathy was separated from stable hyperthyroidism.

Researchers took RNA transcripts and amplified the TCR beta CDR3 regions from them. HTBI primers were the set used in a first-round RT-PCR of the TCR CDR3. From the multiplex PCR reads, TCRdb called clonotypes with MiXCR, one entry per CDR3 protein. The sample has some 560,000 distinct CDR3 sequences, approximately 15% seen once. The specimen was blood. This TCR was recovered from a young woman with Graves' hyperthyroidism. V and J are TRBV7-9 and TRBJ2-3; 7 nucleotides line up with TRBD2. CDR3 nucleotides: TGTGCCAGCAGCTCCCCTAGCGGCTGGGGGACAGATACGCAGTATTTT. Translated, it gives CASSSPSGWGTDTQYF. Supplemented by reference TRBV7-9 and TRBJ2-3, the full variable domain reads DTGVSQNPRHKITKRGQNVTFRCDPISEHNRLYWYRQTLGQGPEFLTYFQNEAQLEKSRLLSDRFSAERPKGSFSTLEIQRTEQGDSAMYLCASSSPSGWGTDTQYFGPGTRLTVL.